This paragraph reports one T cell receptor (beta chain). The target antigen is unknown. This sample is drawn from a study of cytomegalovirus exposure and HLA in healthy donors. Across the study: A prior analysis found 95 million to 140 million unique TCR beta sequences from around 180 million T cells.

PCR employed 60 Vbeta and 13 Jbeta primers. Clones were sequenced by immunoSEQ multiplex PCR, and TCRdb holds only the in-frame ones, with some missing. The data show under 200,000 clones, roughly 80% seen once. Though nominally healthy at sampling, donors likely had unrecorded immune exposures. Study findings and constraints: Among immune exposure information, only CMV serostatus was available. Some highly shared sequence variants likely arose as a pipeline artifact.

With 1 base removed from V and 6 bases from J, the gap between germline ends came to 17 bases. Germline V gives CDR1 LGHNA, CDR2 YSLEER. This CDR3 region has 16 residues. The sequence derives from a woman in her 40s in good health and CMV-seropositive. The specimen sequenced was PBMCs. The chain uses TRBV4-3 and TRBJ2-3; possibly TRBD1 for D (6 bases). CDR3 nucleotide sequence: TGCGCCAGCAGCCAAGGGGGGCCTAACACCGCGGATACGCAGTATTTT. Encoded protein: CASSQGGPNTADTQYF.